This TCR beta chain was found in a study of OX40 agonist ivuxolimab in advanced cancers. Germline V lookup: CDR1 SGHVS, CDR2 FQNEAQ. The V and J ends lost 2 bases and 4 bases respectively, with 10 bases between them. The CDR3 is 14 residues long. Any history of autoimmune disease or systemic immunosuppression disqualified patients. On this clone itself: Its antigen is as yet unknown.

Study results and caveats: The average count of expanded clones was higher among CD8+ T cells than among CD4+.

Clones were read by immunoSEQ multiplex PCR, and TCRdb kept only the in-frame ones, dropping some. The repertoire holds fewer than 65,000 clones, with 85% to 95% as singletons. This chain links TRBV7-8 with TRBJ2-3, with D uncertain. The receptor comes from an adult with an advanced solid tumor such as melanoma, head and neck, liver or kidney cancer. The material sequenced was CD4+ or CD8+ T cells sorted from blood, taken in a trial of the OX40 agonist ivuxolimab. DNA of the CDR3: TGTGCCAGCAGCTTATCCCGAGTCTCAGATACGCAGTATTTT. Translation gives CASSLSRVSDTQYF.